One TCR beta chain is described in this entry. The source of the sample is a study of blood T cell repertoires in COVID-19. The overall study: Acute-phase and convalescent COVID-19 samples originated in the United States, Italy and Spain.

Here immunoSEQ multiplex PCR was the method, and the copy in TCRdb shows in-frame clones only, minus some. The data contain under 300,000 clones, roughly nine tenths of them singletons. Looked up from germline, CDR1 is SGHAT and CDR2 is FQNNGV. Trimming cost V 5 bases and J 1 base, with 12 bases left between them. The CDR3 contains 14 residues. Sequenced: PBMCs or T cells enriched from blood (not recorded which). This clonotype was sampled from a woman aged 45-59 years who had recovered from COVID-19. The rearrangement links TRBV11-2 to TRBJ2-7; D is unresolved. This CDR3 is CASSPGPRSYEQYF. The CDR3 region has the DNA TGTGCCAGCAGCCCGGGTCCGCGTTCCTACGAGCAGTACTTC.